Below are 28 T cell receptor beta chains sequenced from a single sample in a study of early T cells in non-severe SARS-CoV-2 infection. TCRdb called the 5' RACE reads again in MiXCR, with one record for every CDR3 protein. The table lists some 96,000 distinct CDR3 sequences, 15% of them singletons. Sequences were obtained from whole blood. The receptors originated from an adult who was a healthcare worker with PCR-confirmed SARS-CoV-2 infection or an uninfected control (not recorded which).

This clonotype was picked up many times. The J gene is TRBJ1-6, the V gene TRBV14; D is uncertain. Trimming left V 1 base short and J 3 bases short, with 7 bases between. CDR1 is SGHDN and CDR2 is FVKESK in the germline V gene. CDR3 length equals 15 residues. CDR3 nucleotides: TGTGCCAGCAGCCAAGGGCACCTCTATAATTCACCCCTCCACTTT. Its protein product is CASSQGHLYNSPLHF.

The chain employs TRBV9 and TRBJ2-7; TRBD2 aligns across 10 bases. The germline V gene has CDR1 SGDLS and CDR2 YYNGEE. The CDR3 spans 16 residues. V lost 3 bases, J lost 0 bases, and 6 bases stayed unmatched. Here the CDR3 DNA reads TGTGCCAGCAGCGCCGAGGCTAGCGGGAGCTCCTACGAGCAGTACTTC. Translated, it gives CASSAEASGSSYEQYF.

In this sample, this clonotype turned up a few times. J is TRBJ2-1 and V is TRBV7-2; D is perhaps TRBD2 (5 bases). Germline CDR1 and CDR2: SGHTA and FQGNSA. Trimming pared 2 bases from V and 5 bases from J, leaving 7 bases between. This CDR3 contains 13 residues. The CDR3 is CASSLIGNNEQFF. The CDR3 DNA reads TGTGCCAGCAGCTTAATCGGGAACAATGAGCAGTTCTTC.

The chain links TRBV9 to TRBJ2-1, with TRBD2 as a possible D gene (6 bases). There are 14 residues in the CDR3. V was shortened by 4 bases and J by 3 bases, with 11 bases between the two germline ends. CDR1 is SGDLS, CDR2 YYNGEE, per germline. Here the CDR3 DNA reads TGTGCCAGCAGCCCGGCGGGGCTCTACAATGAGCAGTTCTTC. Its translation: CASSPAGLYNEQFF.

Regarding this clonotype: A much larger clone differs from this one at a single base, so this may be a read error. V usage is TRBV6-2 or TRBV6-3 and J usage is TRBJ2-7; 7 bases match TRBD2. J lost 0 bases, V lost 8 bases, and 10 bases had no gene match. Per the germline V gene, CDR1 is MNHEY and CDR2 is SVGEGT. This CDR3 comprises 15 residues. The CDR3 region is CASGTPGGISYEQYF. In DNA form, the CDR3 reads TGTGCCAGCGGTACGCCGGGGGGTATCTCCTACGAGCAGTACTTC.

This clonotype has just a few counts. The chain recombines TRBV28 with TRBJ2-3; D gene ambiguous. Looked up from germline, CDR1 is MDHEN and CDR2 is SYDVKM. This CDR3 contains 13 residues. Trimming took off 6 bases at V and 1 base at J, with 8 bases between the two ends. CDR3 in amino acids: CASSPTRTDTQYF. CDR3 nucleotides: TGTGCCAGCAGCCCGACGCGCACAGATACGCAGTATTTT.

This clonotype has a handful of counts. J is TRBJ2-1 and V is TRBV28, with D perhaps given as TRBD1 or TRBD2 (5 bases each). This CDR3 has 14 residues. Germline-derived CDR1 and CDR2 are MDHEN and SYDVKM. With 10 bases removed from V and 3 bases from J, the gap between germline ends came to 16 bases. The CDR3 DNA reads TGTGCCATCGAGCGGAGTGGGGGCTACAATGAGCAGTTCTTC. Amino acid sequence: CAIERSGGYNEQFF.

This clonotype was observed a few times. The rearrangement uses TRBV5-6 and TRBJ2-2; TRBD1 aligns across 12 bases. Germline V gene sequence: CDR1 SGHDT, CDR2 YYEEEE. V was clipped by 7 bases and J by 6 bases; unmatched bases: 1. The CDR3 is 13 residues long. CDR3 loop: CASRDRGPGELFF. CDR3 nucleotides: TGTGCCAGCCGGGACAGGGGGCCCGGGGAGCTGTTTTTT.

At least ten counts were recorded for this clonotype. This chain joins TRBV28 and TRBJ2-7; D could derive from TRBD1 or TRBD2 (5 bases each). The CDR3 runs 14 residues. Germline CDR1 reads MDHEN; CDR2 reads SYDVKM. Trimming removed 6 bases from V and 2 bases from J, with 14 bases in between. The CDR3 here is CASRPGTAAYEQYF. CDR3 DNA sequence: TGTGCCAGCAGACCCGGGACGGCAGCCTACGAGCAGTACTTC. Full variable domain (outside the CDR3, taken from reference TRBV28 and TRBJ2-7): DVKVTQSSRYLVKRTGEKVFLECVQDMDHENMFWYRQDPGLGLRLIYFSYDVKMKEKGDIPEGYSVSREKKERFSLILESASTNQTSMYLCASRPGTAAYEQYFGPGTRLTVT.

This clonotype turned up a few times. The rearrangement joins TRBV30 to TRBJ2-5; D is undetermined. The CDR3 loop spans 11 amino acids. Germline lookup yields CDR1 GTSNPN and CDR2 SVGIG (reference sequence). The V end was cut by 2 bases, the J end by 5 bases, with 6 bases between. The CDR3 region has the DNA TGTGCCTGGAGTATTATGGAGACCCAGTACTTC. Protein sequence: CAWSIMETQYF.

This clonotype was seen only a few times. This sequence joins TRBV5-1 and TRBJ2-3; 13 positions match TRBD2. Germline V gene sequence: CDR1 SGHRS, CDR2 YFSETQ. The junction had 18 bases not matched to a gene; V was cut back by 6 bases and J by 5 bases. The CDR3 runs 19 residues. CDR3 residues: CASTYGLAGDWGQGDTQYF. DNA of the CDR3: TGCGCCAGCACGTATGGACTAGCGGGAGATTGGGGGCAGGGAGATACGCAGTATTTT. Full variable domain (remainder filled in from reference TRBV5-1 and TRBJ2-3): KAGVTQTPRYLIKTRGQQVTLSCSPISGHRSVSWYQQTPGQGLQFLFEYFSETQRNKGNFPGRFSGRQFSNSRSEMNVSTLELGDSALYLCASTYGLAGDWGQGDTQYFGPGTRLTVL.

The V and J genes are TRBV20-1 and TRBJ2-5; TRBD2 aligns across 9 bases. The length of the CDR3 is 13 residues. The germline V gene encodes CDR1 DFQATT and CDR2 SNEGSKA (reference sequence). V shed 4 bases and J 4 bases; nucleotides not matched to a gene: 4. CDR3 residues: CSATLAGGETQYF. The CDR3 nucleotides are TGCAGTGCTACACTAGCGGGTGGAGAGACCCAGTACTTC.

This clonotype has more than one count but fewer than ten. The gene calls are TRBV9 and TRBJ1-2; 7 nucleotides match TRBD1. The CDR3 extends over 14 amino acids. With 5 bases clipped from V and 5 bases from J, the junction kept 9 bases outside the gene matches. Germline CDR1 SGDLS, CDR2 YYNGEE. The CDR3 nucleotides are TGTGCCAGCAGTCCCGGGACAGCTCTTTATGGCTACACCTTC. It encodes CASSPGTALYGYTF.

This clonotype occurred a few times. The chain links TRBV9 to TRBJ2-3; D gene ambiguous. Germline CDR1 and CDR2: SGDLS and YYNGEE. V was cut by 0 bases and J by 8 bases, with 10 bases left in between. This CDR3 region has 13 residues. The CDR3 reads CASSVGGSGTQYF. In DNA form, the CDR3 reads TGTGCCAGCAGCGTAGGAGGTAGTGGTACGCAGTATTTT.

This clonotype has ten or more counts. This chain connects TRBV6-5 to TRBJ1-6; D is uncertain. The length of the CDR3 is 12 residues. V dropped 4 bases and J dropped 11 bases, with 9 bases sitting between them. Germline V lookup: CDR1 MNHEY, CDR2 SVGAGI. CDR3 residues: CASSLIGAPLHF. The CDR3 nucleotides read TGTGCCAGCAGTTTGATTGGTGCACCCCTCCACTTT.

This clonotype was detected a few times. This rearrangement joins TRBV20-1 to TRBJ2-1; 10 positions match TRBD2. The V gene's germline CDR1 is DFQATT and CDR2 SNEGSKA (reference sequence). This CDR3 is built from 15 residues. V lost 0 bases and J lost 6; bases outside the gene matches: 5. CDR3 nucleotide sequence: TGCAGTGCTAGAGATGTACTAGCGGGACCCAATGAGCAGTTCTTC. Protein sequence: CSARDVLAGPNEQFF.

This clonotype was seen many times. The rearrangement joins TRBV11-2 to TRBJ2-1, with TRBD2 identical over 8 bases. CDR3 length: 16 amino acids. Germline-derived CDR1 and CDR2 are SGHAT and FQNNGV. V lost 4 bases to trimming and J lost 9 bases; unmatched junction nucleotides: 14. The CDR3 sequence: CASSSSGPLAVGEQFF. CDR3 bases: TGTGCCAGCAGCTCTAGCGGGCCCCTGGCGGTTGGTGAGCAGTTCTTC.

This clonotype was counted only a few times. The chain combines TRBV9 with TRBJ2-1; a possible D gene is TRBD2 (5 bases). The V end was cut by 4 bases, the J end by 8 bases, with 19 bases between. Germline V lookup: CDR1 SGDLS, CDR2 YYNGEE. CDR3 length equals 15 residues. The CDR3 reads CASSPKAASGDEQFF. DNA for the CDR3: TGTGCCAGCAGCCCTAAAGCGGCCTCGGGCGATGAGCAGTTCTTC.

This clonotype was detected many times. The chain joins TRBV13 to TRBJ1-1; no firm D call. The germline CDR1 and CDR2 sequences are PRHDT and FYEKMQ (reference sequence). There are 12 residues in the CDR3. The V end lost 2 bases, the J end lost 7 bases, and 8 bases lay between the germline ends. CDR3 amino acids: CASSLRANEAFF. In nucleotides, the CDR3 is TGTGCCAGCAGCTTAAGGGCAAATGAAGCTTTCTTT.

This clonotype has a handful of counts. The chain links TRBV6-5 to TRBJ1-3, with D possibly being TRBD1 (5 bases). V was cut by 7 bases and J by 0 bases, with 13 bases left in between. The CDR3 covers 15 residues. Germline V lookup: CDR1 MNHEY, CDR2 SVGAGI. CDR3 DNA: TGTGCCAGCATGACCTCAGGGATCTCTGGAAACACCATATATTTT. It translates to CASMTSGISGNTIYF.

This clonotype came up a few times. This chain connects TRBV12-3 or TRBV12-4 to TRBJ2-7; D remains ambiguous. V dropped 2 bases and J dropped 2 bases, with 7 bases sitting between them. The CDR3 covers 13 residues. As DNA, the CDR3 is TGTGCCAGCAGTTTAAAGTTTACCTACGAGCAGTACTTC. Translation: CASSLKFTYEQYF.

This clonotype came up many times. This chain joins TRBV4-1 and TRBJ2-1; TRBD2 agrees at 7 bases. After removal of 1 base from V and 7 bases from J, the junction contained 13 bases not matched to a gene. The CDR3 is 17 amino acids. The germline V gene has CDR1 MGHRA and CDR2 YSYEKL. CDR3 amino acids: CASSQGLARRTDNEQFF. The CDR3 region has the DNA TGCGCCAGCAGCCAAGGACTAGCTCGCCGGACCGATAATGAGCAGTTCTTC.

CDR3 loop: CASSPPQAGPNTGELFF. DNA for the CDR3: TGTGCCAGCTCACCACCCCAAGCAGGGCCGAACACCGGGGAGCTGTTTTTT. V usage is TRBV18 and J usage is TRBJ2-2; tentatively, D is TRBD1 (5 bases). CDR3 length: 17 amino acids. V lost 0 bases to trimming and J lost 0 bases, with 11 bases between them. CDR1 and CDR2 (germline): KGHSH, LQKENI.

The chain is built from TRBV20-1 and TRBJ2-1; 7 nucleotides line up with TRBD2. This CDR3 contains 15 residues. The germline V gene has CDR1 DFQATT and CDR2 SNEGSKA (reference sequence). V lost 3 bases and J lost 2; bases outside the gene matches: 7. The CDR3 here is CSASGRSGTYNEQFF. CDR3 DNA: TGCAGTGCTAGCGGGAGGAGTGGGACCTACAATGAGCAGTTCTTC.

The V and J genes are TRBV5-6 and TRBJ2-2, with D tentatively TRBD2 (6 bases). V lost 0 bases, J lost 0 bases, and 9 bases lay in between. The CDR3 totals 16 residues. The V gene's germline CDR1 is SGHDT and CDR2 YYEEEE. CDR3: CASSLGLASNTGELFF. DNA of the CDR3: TGTGCCAGCAGCTTGGGCCTAGCGTCGAACACCGGGGAGCTGTTTTTT.

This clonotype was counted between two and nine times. CDR3 DNA: TGTGCCAGCAGCCAGGGGGCCGGCCTGGCAGGTGACACCATATATTTT. Amino acid sequence: CASSQGAGLAGDTIYF. The chain couples TRBV7-2 to TRBJ1-3, with 8 positions matching TRBD1. This CDR3 is 16 amino acids long. Germline lookup yields CDR1 SGHTA and CDR2 FQGNSA. After removal of 5 bases from V and 8 bases from J, the junction contained 14 bases not matched to a gene.

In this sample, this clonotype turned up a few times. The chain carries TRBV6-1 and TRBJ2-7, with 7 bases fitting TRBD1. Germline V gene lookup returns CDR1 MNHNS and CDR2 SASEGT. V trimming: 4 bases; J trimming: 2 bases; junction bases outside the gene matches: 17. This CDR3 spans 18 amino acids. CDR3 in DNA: TGTGCCAGCAGTGTTCCGAGGGACAGTCAACCCGAAGCCTACGAGCAGTACTTC. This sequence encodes CASSVPRDSQPEAYEQYF.

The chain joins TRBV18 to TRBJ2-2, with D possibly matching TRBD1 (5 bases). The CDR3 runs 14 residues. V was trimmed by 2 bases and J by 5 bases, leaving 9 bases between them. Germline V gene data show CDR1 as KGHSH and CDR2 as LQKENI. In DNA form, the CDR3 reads TGTGCCAGCTCACCAGACTCAGGGACCGGGGAGCTGTTTTTT. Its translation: CASSPDSGTGELFF.